This is a list of T cell receptor beta chains from one sample in a study of T cells expressing NK-cell markers. TCRdb re-called the 5' RACE reads and catalogs CDR3 proteins one per entry, DNA excluded. The sample's table shows approximately 460,000 distinct CDR3 sequences. Sequencing was carried out using blood T cells: a sorted CD56 or NKG2C T cell subset, CD4+ or CD8+ T cells, or bulk PBMC T cells (not recorded which). These receptors all come from a woman between 18 and 75 years old in good health. CDR3s include the opening cysteine and the closing phenylalanine or tryptophan. Each record gives: CDR3 protein, clone size, V gene, J gene. Some rows mark clone size as missing; the rest say once, few, many or name a class of expanded clone.

CASSRGGSGEETQYF	medium-sized	TRBV12-3/TRBV12-4	TRBJ2-5
CSALTTVAGDEQYF	NA	TRBV20-1	TRBJ2-7
CSAPLGQLAKNIQYF	NA	TRBV20-1	TRBJ2-4
CASSRAAGETGELFF	NA	TRBV6-4	TRBJ2-2
CASSGRQGTTTQETQYF	NA	TRBV9	TRBJ2-5
CSARWGGWTQYF	NA	TRBV20-1	TRBJ2-5
CASSLGQEGRTDTQYF	NA	TRBV11-2	TRBJ2-3
CSVGGAPYEQYF	NA	TRBV29-1	TRBJ2-7
CASSSYGLAAEQYF	NA	TRBV6-5	TRBJ2-7
CASSLGLARSNEQFF	NA	TRBV7-9	TRBJ2-1
CSVTAGPGGNQPQHF	NA	TRBV29-1	TRBJ1-5
CASSHAGTGVETQYF	NA	TRBV25-1	TRBJ2-5
CASSQDPWGAGTDTQYF	NA	TRBV14	TRBJ2-3
CASSPRAFYNEQFF	NA	TRBV27	TRBJ2-1
CASGRIANYGYTF	NA	TRBV6-1	TRBJ1-2
CASSFGRETQYF	NA	TRBV11-2	TRBJ2-5
CASSVFRGVTEAFF	NA	TRBV12-3/TRBV12-4	TRBJ1-1
CASSLGPGTSAATDTQYF	NA	TRBV11-2	TRBJ2-3
CASSNAGGRDTQYF	NA	TRBV18	TRBJ2-3
CASSQDGPTSRFSYNEQFF	NA	TRBV4-3	TRBJ2-1
CASSPGDQYQETQYF	NA	TRBV5-1	TRBJ2-5
CASSLSVGEETQYF	NA	TRBV27	TRBJ2-5
CSVKTTSADTQYF	NA	TRBV29-1	TRBJ2-3
CASRGGTSNYGYTF	NA	TRBV6-2/TRBV6-3	TRBJ1-2
CASSLASRVETQYF	NA	TRBV7-2	TRBJ2-5
CASSPNRSSGRVVSYNEQFF	NA	TRBV7-6	TRBJ2-1
CSVVRASGANVLTF	NA	TRBV29-1	TRBJ2-6
CASSQGGSYGYTF	NA	TRBV4-2	TRBJ1-2
CASSLDAGNNEQFF	NA	TRBV5-1	TRBJ2-1
CASSLDTLEETQYF	NA	TRBV11-2	TRBJ2-5
CASSSGSGRALNEQFF	NA	TRBV7-9	TRBJ2-1
CSAEASVDEQFF	NA	TRBV20-1	TRBJ2-1
CASSLRQGAYGYTF	NA	TRBV12-3/TRBV12-4	TRBJ1-2
CASSKGQVNYGYTF	NA	TRBV7-2	TRBJ1-2
CATSDPASGRSYNEQFF	NA	TRBV24-1	TRBJ2-1
CASSKAPDYEQYF	NA	TRBV5-1	TRBJ2-7
CSGEGARKGYGYTF	NA	TRBV20-1	TRBJ1-2
CASSPGYGYTF	NA	TRBV12-3/TRBV12-4	TRBJ1-2
CASRNRLSSYNEQFF	NA	TRBV12-3/TRBV12-4	TRBJ2-1
CASSLVTDQDGELFF	NA	TRBV7-9	TRBJ2-2
CASSLGSGLSYEQYF	NA	TRBV11-3	TRBJ2-7
CASSSQDGAQHF	NA	TRBV7-9	TRBJ1-5
CASSLFLGAQGYNEQFF	NA	TRBV27	TRBJ2-1
CSDERENTEAFF	NA	TRBV20-1	TRBJ1-1
CASSLGLAGRGDTQYF	NA	TRBV7-3	TRBJ2-3